This T cell receptor (beta chain) derives from a study of T cells after yellow fever vaccination. TCRdb re-called the 5' RACE reads through MiXCR, storing one row per CDR3 protein. This sample has approximately 510,000 distinct CDR3 sequences; 21% occur once, and the top ten carry around 17%. Germline V gene lookup returns CDR1 SGHRS and CDR2 YFSETQ. Unmatched junction bases numbered 7, after V lost 0 bases and J lost 6 bases. This CDR3 has 16 residues. The V and J genes are TRBV5-1 and TRBJ2-1, with 9 nucleotides matching TRBD2. The TCR was taken from a man younger than 35 who received the YFV17D yellow fever vaccine. The source was PBMCs, collected approximately 22 days after the first yellow fever vaccination. The CDR3 spells CASSLAPSGELNEQFF. The CDR3 nucleotides read TGCGCCAGCAGCTTGGCCCCTAGCGGGGAACTCAATGAGCAGTTCTTC.